The 16 T cell receptor beta chains presented below share a single source sample, sequenced in a study of T-cell reconstitution after alpha-beta-depleted transplantation in children. Molecular barcoding with unique molecular identifiers was used for the TCRbeta library. TCRdb re-called the PCR reads with MiXCR, one entry per CDR3 protein. The data show 300,000 to 350,000 distinct CDR3 sequences, approximately 23% seen once. The sample consisted of PBMCs, mostly from graft donor cells, taken 180 days after TCRalphabeta/CD19-depleted stem cell transplant. The source of these receptors is a male patient between 10 and 17 years old who had a stem cell transplant for acute lymphoblastic leukemia, so the T cells may come from the graft donor.

This clonotype was picked up one time. V is TRBV12-3 or TRBV12-4 and J is TRBJ1-2; D not resolved. This CDR3 region has 13 residues. V gave up 7 bases and J gave up 0 bases, with 9 bases separating them. Written as DNA, the CDR3 is TGTGCCAGCACAAACCACGCTAACTATGGCTACACCTTC. Its translation: CASTNHANYGYTF.

This clonotype was picked up a small number of times. The chain couples TRBV5-1 to TRBJ2-1; no definite D call. The V end was cut by 2 bases, the J end by 1 base, with 10 bases between. There are 15 residues in the CDR3. CDR1 is SGHRS and CDR2 is YFSETQ in the germline V gene. CDR3: CASSFPGSSYNEQFF. Here the CDR3 DNA reads TGCGCCAGCAGCTTCCCGGGCTCTTCCTACAATGAGCAGTTCTTC.

This chain uses TRBV7-6 with TRBJ1-3; 7 positions match TRBD1. The V segment lost 2 bases and the J segment 4 bases; nucleotides outside the gene matches: 2. Germline V gene sequence: CDR1 SGHVS, CDR2 FNYEAQ. This CDR3 region has 14 residues. In DNA form, the CDR3 reads TGTGCCAGCAGCTTAACGGACAGGGGAAACACCATATATTTT. Residues: CASSLTDRGNTIYF.

Remarks on this clonotype: Lacking the conserved final phenylalanine or tryptophan, this CDR3 likely reflects a read error. The chain uses TRBV2 and TRBJ2-7; TRBD2 matches 16 bases. V dropped 3 bases and J dropped 2; count of bases not matched to a gene: 1. Germline V gene data show CDR1 as SNHLY and CDR2 as FYNNEI. The CDR3 sequence is 16 residues long. In nucleotides, the CDR3 is TGTGCCAGCAGTGAGGGACTAGCGGGAGGGCCCTACGAGCAGTACATC. It specifies CASSEGLAGGPYEQYI.

The CDR3: CSARGGTGTQPQHF. As DNA, the CDR3 is TGCAGTGCTAGAGGTGGGACAGGGACTCAGCCCCAGCATTTT. The chain carries TRBV20-1 and TRBJ1-5; 9 bases fit TRBD1. CDR3 length: 14 amino acids. The V gene end was trimmed by 1 base and the J gene end by 6 bases; junction bases not matched to a gene: 4. CDR1 and CDR2 (germline): DFQATT, SNEGSKA (reference sequence).

This clonotype came up a few times. The gene calls are TRBV11-3 and TRBJ2-1; possibly TRBD1 or TRBD2 for D (5 bases each). The germline V gene encodes CDR1 SGHNT and CDR2 YENEEA. CDR3 size: 16 residues. V was shortened by 5 bases and J by 4 bases, with 18 bases between the two germline ends. In nucleotides, the CDR3 is TGTGCCAGCAGCCCTGGGACGAAGGGAAGGTACAATGAGCAGTTCTTC. As protein: CASSPGTKGRYNEQFF.

The chain is built from TRBV7-8 and TRBJ2-2, with a possible D match to TRBD2 (6 bases). The V gene's germline CDR1 is SGHVS and CDR2 FQNEAQ. The CDR3 loop spans 15 amino acids. Trimming took off 0 bases at V and 5 bases at J, with 10 bases between the two ends. CDR3 in amino acids: CASSLAGGGTGELFF. The CDR3 nucleotides are TGTGCCAGCAGCTTAGCCGGGGGTGGGACCGGGGAGCTGTTTTTT.

V is TRBV4-2 and J is TRBJ2-1; 10 nucleotides agree with TRBD2. This CDR3 comprises 18 residues. Trimming at V came to 2 bases and at J to 8 bases, leaving 15 bases not matched to a gene. CDR1 and CDR2 (germline): LGHNA, YNFKEQ. Written as DNA, the CDR3 is TGTGCCAGCAGCCAAATGACGATCAGCGGGAGGGCCGGGGATGAGCAGTTCTTC. Translating it yields CASSQMTISGRAGDEQFF.

This clonotype was observed a handful of times. CDR3 sequence: CASSQETSGRQETQYF. In DNA form, the CDR3 reads TGTGCCAGCAGCCAAGAAACTAGCGGGCGACAAGAGACCCAGTACTTC. J is TRBJ2-5 and V is TRBV3-1, with 9 bases fitting TRBD2. The germline gives CDR1 LGHDT, CDR2 YNNKEL (reference sequence). V was clipped by 0 bases and J by 2 bases; unmatched bases: 4. The CDR3 extends over 16 amino acids.

The chain is built from TRBV10-3 and TRBJ2-7; D may be TRBD2 (6 bases). CDR3 length: 17 residues. With 1 base removed from V and 4 bases from J, the gap between germline ends came to 20 bases. Per germline, CDR1 ENHRY and CDR2 SYGVKD. CDR3 bases: TGTGCCATCAGTGAGTACCAGTTGGCGGGAAACGGTTACGAGCAGTACTTC. This translates into CAISEYQLAGNGYEQYF.

The rearrangement joins TRBV9 to TRBJ2-1; 9 bases fit TRBD2. In germline, CDR1 is SGDLS, CDR2 YYNGEE. The V gene end was trimmed by 1 base and the J gene end by 4 bases; junction bases not matched to a gene: 9. CDR3 length equals 17 residues. CDR3 loop: CASSVTFGTSNYNEQFF. The DNA for the CDR3 is TGTGCCAGCAGCGTAACTTTCGGGACTAGCAATTACAATGAGCAGTTCTTC.

The chain carries TRBV30 and TRBJ2-7, with D perhaps TRBD1 (5 bases). Germline CDR1 and CDR2: GTSNPN and SVGIG (reference sequence). The V end was cut by 5 bases, the J end by 4 bases, with 24 bases between. The CDR3 covers 16 residues. Written as DNA, the CDR3 is TGTGCCTGGGGGGCCAAACGGCAGACCCCACATTACGAGCAGTACTTC. This encodes CAWGAKRQTPHYEQYF.

V usage is TRBV12-3 or TRBV12-4 and J usage is TRBJ2-2; 11 bases are shared with TRBD2. The CDR3 has 20 residues. The trim removed 3 bases at V and 8 bases at J, leaving 20 bases unmatched. For the CDR3, the DNA is TGTGCCAGCAGTTTGTCTAGCGGGAGGCTGGGTGCGAGAGTCCGAGGGGAGCTGTTTTTT. This codes for CASSLSSGRLGARVRGELFF.

This chain links TRBV10-3 with TRBJ2-5; D not certain. The germline V gene has CDR1 ENHRY and CDR2 SYGVKD. Between the trimmed V and J ends, which lost 9 bases and 3 bases, there was a span of 17 bases. There are 14 residues in the CDR3. The CDR3, as DNA: TGTGCCATAACCCCGACCGTCTTTAAAGAGACCCAGTACTTC. Translation gives CAITPTVFKETQYF.

The chain links TRBV7-9 to TRBJ2-7; unclear D gene. In germline, CDR1 is SEHNR, CDR2 FQNEAQ (reference sequence). The CDR3 has 13 amino acids. V lost 0 bases and J 7 bases, leaving 10 bases between the germline ends. This CDR3 is CASSLADPIEQYF. CDR3 bases: TGTGCCAGCAGCTTAGCGGACCCTATTGAGCAGTACTTC.

The chain uses TRBV5-1 and TRBJ2-5; D may match TRBD1 or TRBD2 (5 bases each). This CDR3 contains 15 residues. Germline lookup yields CDR1 SGHRS and CDR2 YFSETQ. Between the trimmed V and J ends, which lost 1 base and 2 bases, there was a span of 12 bases. The CDR3 is CASSLRGWTQETQYF. Written as DNA, the CDR3 is TGCGCCAGCAGCTTGCGGGGCTGGACACAAGAGACCCAGTACTTC.